These 10 T cell receptor beta chains originate from one sample sequenced in a study of TIL therapy for anti-PD-1-resistant metastatic lung cancer. The immunoSEQ assay was v3. TCRdb's table, derived via immunoSEQ multiplex PCR, lists solely in-frame clones and lacks some. Here the sample spans about 95,000 clones, about 71% being singletons. Time point reported: pre-treatment sample, taken before nivolumab and TIL therapy. The tumor samples were excised metastases, mostly pleural nodules or supraclavicular lymph nodes. The sequences come from tumor tissue, collected at baseline. Source of these receptors: a person aged 25 to 80 with non-small cell lung cancer.

This chain joins TRBV13 and TRBJ2-7; D is unresolved. Germline V gene data show CDR1 as PRHDT and CDR2 as FYEKMQ (reference sequence). The CDR3 totals 12 residues. V shed 5 bases and J shed 3 bases, with 8 bases lying between them. The CDR3 DNA reads TGTGCCAGCAGCCTCCGGTACTACGAGCAGTACTTC. Protein product: CASSLRYYEQYF. Full variable domain (rest looked up from reference TRBV13 and TRBJ2-7): AAGVIQSPRHLIKEKRETATLKCYPIPRHDTVYWYQQGPGQDPQFLISFYEKMQSDKGSIPDRFSAQQFSDYHSELNMSSLELGDSALYFCASSLRYYEQYFGPGTRLTVT.

With respect to this clone: The sample contains more than one DNA sequence encoding this CDR3. V is TRBV28 and J is TRBJ1-1; no definite D call. V was shortened by 5 bases and J by 2 bases, with 3 bases between the two germline ends. The CDR3 has 11 residues. CDR1 is MDHEN, CDR2 SYDVKM, per germline. This chain's CDR3 is CASSVNTEAFF. The CDR3 nucleotides are TGTGCCAGCAGTGTTAACACTGAAGCTTTCTTT.

The rearrangement uses TRBV6-6 and TRBJ2-5, with D tentatively TRBD2 (6 bases). The CDR3 covers 15 residues. Germline-derived CDR1 and CDR2 are MNHNY and SVGAGI (reference sequence). The ends were cut back, 5 bases at V and 1 base at J, with 14 bases in the middle. The DNA of the CDR3 is TGTGCCAGCAGTCACCTCGTCGGGGGCCAAGAGACCCAGTACTTC. Its translation: CASSHLVGGQETQYF.

J is TRBJ2-1 and V is TRBV7-3; D is possibly TRBD2 (6 bases). CDR1 is SGHTA and CDR2 is FQGTGA in the germline V gene. The CDR3 runs 14 residues. V gave up 8 bases and J gave up 6 bases, with 17 bases separating them. CDR3 loop: CASARAGLANEQFF. DNA of the CDR3: TGTGCCAGCGCTCGGGCGGGATTAGCCAATGAGCAGTTCTTC.

The chain has TRBV28 and TRBJ1-3; perhaps TRBD1 as D (6 bases). Germline values: CDR1 MDHEN, CDR2 SYDVKM. This CDR3 contains 14 residues. The V and J ends lost 7 bases and 2 bases respectively, with 12 bases between them. The CDR3 DNA is TGTGCCAGCATCAACAGACAGGCTGGAAACACCATATATTTT. Translation: CASINRQAGNTIYF.

The rearrangement joins TRBV28 to TRBJ1-2; perhaps TRBD1 as D (6 bases). The germline V and J ends were trimmed by 2 bases and 4 bases, with 11 bases remaining between them. The CDR3 is made up of 14 amino acids. The V gene's germline CDR1 is MDHEN and CDR2 SYDVKM. CDR3 in amino acids: CASSLLQGGYGYTF. Written as DNA, the CDR3 is TGTGCCAGCAGTTTACTACAGGGTGGCTATGGCTACACCTTC.

V is TRBV7-2 and J is TRBJ2-7; 9 bases line up with TRBD2. Germline values: CDR1 SGHTA, CDR2 FQGNSA. The CDR3 extends over 14 amino acids. J was trimmed by 3 bases and V by 1 base; bases with no gene match: 1. The CDR3 coding sequence is TGTGCCAGCAGCTTAGTTAGCGGGGGCTACGAGCAGTACTTC. This translates into CASSLVSGGYEQYF. The full variable domain, completed using reference TRBV7-2 and TRBJ2-7, is GAGVSQSPSNKVTEKGKDVELRCDPISGHTALYWYRQSLGQGLEFLIYFQGNSAPDKSGLPSDRFSAERTGGSVSTLTIQRTQQEDSAVYLCASSLVSGGYEQYFGPGTRLTVT.

This clone came up a few times. The chain couples TRBV11-2 to TRBJ2-4; D call uncertain. This CDR3 has 14 amino acids. V was trimmed by 1 base and J by 6 bases, leaving 10 bases between them. CDR1 and CDR2 from the germline V gene are SGHAT and FQNNGV. CDR3 DNA sequence: TGTGCCAGCAGCTTAGCCGACATGCTAAACATTCAGTACTTC. Encoded protein: CASSLADMLNIQYF.

This chain connects TRBV20-1 to TRBJ2-1; D unclear. The germline V and J ends were trimmed by 5 bases and 5 bases, with 7 bases remaining between them. CDR1 is DFQATT and CDR2 is SNEGSKA in the germline V gene (reference sequence). The CDR3 loop spans 11 amino acids. In DNA, the CDR3 is TGCAGTGCTCTCTACAACAATGAGCAGTTCTTC. This translates into CSALYNNEQFF.

The V and J genes are TRBV9 and TRBJ2-2, with 8 bases lining up with TRBD2. CDR3 length: 17 residues. V lost 6 bases and J lost 6; bases outside the gene matches: 16. Germline V lookup: CDR1 SGDLS, CDR2 YYNGEE. DNA of the CDR3: TGTGCCAGCACCCCAGACCCCGGGACTAGAACCCCCGGGGAGCTGTTTTTT. Translated, it gives CASTPDPGTRTPGELFF. The full variable domain, its missing parts supplied by reference TRBV9 and TRBJ2-2, is DSGVTQTPKHLITATGQRVTLRCSPRSGDLSVYWYQQSLDQGLQFLIQYYNGEERAKGNILERFSAQQFPDLHSELNLSSLELGDSALYFCASTPDPGTRTPGELFFGEGSRLTVL.